Listed here are 28 T cell receptor beta chains from one sample, sequenced in a study of T cells after yellow fever vaccination. TCRdb re-analysed the 5' RACE reads in MiXCR, keeping a single row per CDR3 protein. This table holds 95,000 to 150,000 distinct CDR3 sequences, around 7.7% found once. The sequenced sample was CD4+ T cells sorted from PBMCs, obtained approximately 11 days after the first yellow fever vaccination. The origin of the receptors is a man younger than 30 who received the YFV17D yellow fever vaccine.

This clonotype was detected ten times or more. V and J are TRBV7-2 and TRBJ2-1; 10 bases match TRBD1. The V gene end was trimmed by 4 bases and the J gene end by 4 bases; junction bases not matched to a gene: 7. Per germline, CDR1 SGHTA and CDR2 FQGNSA. The CDR3 is made up of 16 amino acids. The CDR3 spells CASSSATGGAYNEQFF. The CDR3 DNA reads TGTGCCAGCAGCTCAGCGACAGGGGGCGCTTACAATGAGCAGTTCTTC.

The genes are TRBV5-1 and TRBJ1-2, with 8 positions matching TRBD1. There are 13 residues in the CDR3. CDR1 and CDR2 (germline): SGHRS, YFSETQ. V was pared by 1 base and J by 8 bases, with 4 bases of the junction left unmatched. This CDR3 is CASSLQGAMGYTF. CDR3 nucleotides: TGCGCCAGCAGCTTGCAGGGGGCGATGGGCTACACCTTC.

This clonotype was seen at least ten times. The rearrangement joins TRBV7-9 to TRBJ2-3; D is uncertain. The CDR3 contains 14 residues. The germline V and J ends were trimmed by 1 base and 2 bases, with 7 bases remaining between them. Germline-derived CDR1 and CDR2 are SEHNR and FQNEAQ (reference sequence). In nucleotides, the CDR3 is TGTGCCAGCAGCTTAGGGTTGATCACAGATACGCAGTATTTT. Residues: CASSLGLITDTQYF.

This clonotype showed up just a few times. The chain couples TRBV11-2 to TRBJ2-5; 9 nucleotides line up with TRBD2. Per the germline V gene, CDR1 is SGHAT and CDR2 is FQNNGV. The ends lost 3 bases at V and 4 bases at J; junction bases unmatched: 6. The length of the CDR3 is 15 residues. CDR3 nucleotides: TGTGCCAGCAGCTTCACGGGACTAGCTGGAGAGACCCAGTACTTC. Translating it yields CASSFTGLAGETQYF. Combining the CDR3 with reference TRBV11-2 and TRBJ2-5 gives the whole variable domain EAGVAQSPRYKIIEKRQSVAFWCNPISGHATLYWYQQILGQGPKLLIQFQNNGVVDDSQLPKDRFSAERLKGVDSTLKIQPAKLEDSAVYLCASSFTGLAGETQYFGPGTRLLVL.

This clonotype was counted many times. CDR3 sequence reads: CSAPIGRHNEQFF. CDR3 coding DNA: TGCAGTGCTCCCATCGGGCGCCACAATGAGCAGTTCTTC. The chain couples TRBV20-1 to TRBJ2-1, with D hard to call. The V gene lost 5 bases and the J gene lost 5 bases, with 13 bases spanning the gap. This CDR3 comprises 13 residues. Germline V gene data show CDR1 as DFQATT and CDR2 as SNEGSKA (reference sequence).

This clonotype was seen many times. The chain joins TRBV4-2 to TRBJ2-5; 14 bases fit TRBD2. The germline V gene encodes CDR1 LGHNA and CDR2 YNFKEQ. The V gene end was trimmed by 1 base and the J gene end by 0 bases; junction bases not matched to a gene: 4. This CDR3 region has 18 residues. The CDR3 sequence is CASSQAGTSGGYQETQYF. The CDR3 bases are TGTGCCAGCAGCCAAGCCGGGACTAGCGGGGGATACCAAGAGACCCAGTACTTC.

This clonotype has a handful of counts. V is TRBV28 and J is TRBJ1-1, with D perhaps matching TRBD1 (5 bases). CDR1 MDHEN and CDR2 SYDVKM come from the germline V gene. The V end lost 4 bases, the J end lost 5 bases, and 17 bases lay between the germline ends. The CDR3 extends over 15 amino acids. The CDR3 is CASSSRDLVRTEAFF. The CDR3 region has the DNA TGTGCCAGCAGTTCACGGGACCTCGTGCGGACTGAAGCTTTCTTT.

This clonotype was observed at least ten times. The chain employs TRBV6-5 and TRBJ1-6; no definite D call. The germline gives CDR1 MNHEY, CDR2 SVGAGI. The CDR3 totals 13 residues. Between the trimmed V and J ends, which lost 6 bases and 5 bases, there was a span of 8 bases. CDR3 DNA sequence: TGTGCCAGCAGGGGGTTCCATAATTCACCCCTCCACTTT. Its protein is CASRGFHNSPLHF.

This clonotype was seen at least ten times. The rearrangement joins TRBV7-2 to TRBJ1-5; D gene unclear. The CDR3 is 12 amino acids. Germline CDR1 is SGHTA and CDR2 is FQGNSA. Trimming removed 6 bases from V and 1 base from J, with 4 bases in between. The CDR3 bases are TGTGCCAGCAGTGACAGCAATCAGCCCCAGCATTTT. Translating gives CASSDSNQPQHF.

In this sample, this clonotype turned up many times. This chain joins TRBV2 and TRBJ2-1; weak D call: TRBD1 (5 bases). V was trimmed by 8 bases and J by 5 bases, leaving 10 bases between them. CDR3 length equals 12 residues. The germline CDR1 and CDR2 sequences are SNHLY and FYNNEI. The CDR3 DNA is TGTGCCAGCGAGGCACAGGACAATGAGCAGTTCTTC. Translated, it gives CASEAQDNEQFF. Full variable domain (remainder filled in from reference TRBV2 and TRBJ2-1): EPEVTQTPSHQVTQMGQEVILRCVPISNHLYFYWYRQILGQKVEFLVSFYNNEISEKSEIFDDQFSVERPDGSNFTLKIRSTKLEDSAMYFCASEAQDNEQFFGPGTRLTVL.

This sequence joins TRBV6-2 or TRBV6-3 and TRBJ2-1, with D tentatively TRBD1 (6 bases). The CDR3 runs 12 residues. Trimming left V 4 bases short and J 10 bases short, with 11 bases between. Per the germline V gene, CDR1 is MNHEY and CDR2 is SVGEGT. In nucleotides, the CDR3 is TGTGCCAGCAGTTCCCAGGACAGCGAGCAGTTCTTC. It is translated as CASSSQDSEQFF.

This clonotype occurred many times. The gene calls are TRBV27 and TRBJ1-2; unclear D gene. The V end was cut by 5 bases, the J end by 8 bases, with 12 bases between. Germline CDR1 and CDR2: MNHEY and SMNVEV (reference sequence). CDR3 length equals 12 residues. The CDR3 DNA follows: TGTGCCAGCAGTCTAAAAGGTCACGGCTACACCTTC. Amino acid sequence: CASSLKGHGYTF.

This clonotype was seen only a few times. The J gene is TRBJ1-1, the V gene TRBV20-1; D not certain. This CDR3 has 16 residues. CDR1 DFQATT and CDR2 SNEGSKA come from the germline V gene (reference sequence). Trimming took 3 bases from V and 3 from J, leaving 20 bases between them. CDR3 in DNA: TGCAGTGCTAGGTATCTTGGCGGGATCGGATACACTGAAGCTTTCTTT. Translated: CSARYLGGIGYTEAFF.

The gene calls are TRBV5-5 and TRBJ2-2, with D unclear. This CDR3 has 16 residues. Trimming removed 0 bases at V and 1 base at J, with 10 bases between. Germline V gene data show CDR1 as SGHKS and CDR2 as YYEKEE (reference sequence). The CDR3 is CASSLVPVGNTGELFF. The CDR3 DNA is TGTGCCAGCAGCTTGGTGCCGGTGGGGAACACCGGGGAGCTGTTTTTT.

This clonotype occurred a few times. One end of the junction does not line up with germline, which may come from a read error. The V gene is TRBV7-7, the J gene TRBJ2-1; 12 nucleotides match TRBD2. This CDR3 has 15 residues. Germline-derived CDR1 and CDR2 are SSHAT and FNYEAQ (reference sequence). CDR3 region: CASSSLAGGGNEQFF. The CDR3 DNA follows: TGTGCTAGCAGCTCCCTAGCGGGGGGGGGGAATGAGCAGTTCTTC.

Turning to this clonotype: Since a much larger clone is just one base distant, this may be a read error. The chain combines TRBV3-1 with TRBJ2-5, with 10 positions matching TRBD2. The length of the CDR3 is 16 residues. Looked up from germline, CDR1 is LGHDT and CDR2 is YNNKEL (reference sequence). CDR3 protein: CGSSLNPGLAQETQYF. CDR3 DNA: TGTGGCAGCAGCCTTAATCCGGGACTAGCGCAAGAGACCCAGTACTTC.

Here the CDR3 DNA reads TGTGCCAGCAGTACTTCTGACAGGGTTGGGAGCAATCAGCCCCAGCATTTT. Residues: CASSTSDRVGSNQPQHF. The chain combines TRBV6-5 with TRBJ1-5; 7 bases are shared with TRBD1. The CDR3 spans 17 residues. With V trimmed by 5 bases and J by 1 base, 11 bases remained unmatched. Germline V gives CDR1 MNHEY, CDR2 SVGAGI.

In this sample, this clonotype turned up a few times. The CDR3 here is CASSVRENSPLHF. CDR3 nucleotides: TGTGCCAGCAGCGTCAGGGAAAATTCACCCCTCCACTTT. The rearrangement uses TRBV7-9 and TRBJ1-6, with D possibly being TRBD1 (5 bases). Germline V lookup: CDR1 SEHNR, CDR2 FQNEAQ (reference sequence). The length of the CDR3 is 13 residues. The V end lost 5 bases, the J end lost 7 bases, and 9 bases lay between the germline ends.

The chain uses TRBV5-1 and TRBJ1-2; perhaps TRBD1 as D (5 bases). There are 16 residues in the CDR3. Trimming stripped 1 base from V and 3 bases from J, with 16 bases between. The germline CDR1 and CDR2 sequences are SGHRS and YFSETQ. The CDR3 DNA follows: TGCGCCAGCAGCTTGAGGGGCAGGGAGGGCTACTATGGCTACACCTTC. Translated: CASSLRGREGYYGYTF.

The chain carries TRBV19 and TRBJ2-3, with no clear D. Trimming shortened V by 10 bases and J by 8 bases, and 13 bases separated the two germline ends. Per the germline V gene, CDR1 is LNHDA and CDR2 is SQIVND (reference sequence). The CDR3 runs 11 residues. CDR3 in amino acids: CATSRLGTQYF. CDR3 nucleotides: TGTGCCACCTCAAGGTTAGGTACGCAGTATTTT.

To note about this clonotype: A much larger clone lies a single base off, so this may be a read error. The V call is TRBV27, the J call TRBJ2-1; 7 bases map to TRBD2. This CDR3 spans 18 amino acids. Germline CDR1 MNHEY, CDR2 SMNVEV (reference sequence). The CDR3 DNA reads as TGTGCCAGCACTTTAGATGGTAGCGGGCGCAGCTCCTACAATGAGCAGTTCTTC. It specifies CASTLDGSGRSSYNEQFF.

This clonotype was seen repeatedly, ten times or more. The rearrangement links TRBV3-1 to TRBJ1-6; D remains unclear. Between the trimmed V and J ends, which lost 4 bases and 5 bases, there was a span of 9 bases. Germline V gene lookup returns CDR1 LGHDT and CDR2 YNNKEL (reference sequence). This CDR3 is 14 amino acids long. CDR3 sequence (DNA): TGTGCCAGCAGCCTAGCACAAGATAATTCACCCCTCCACTTT. This translates into CASSLAQDNSPLHF.

This clonotype was seen many times. The chain uses TRBV7-9 and TRBJ2-5, with 7 positions matching TRBD2. The CDR3 length is 15 residues. V was clipped by 5 bases and J by 3 bases; unmatched bases: 9. Germline V gene sequence: CDR1 SEHNR, CDR2 FQNEAQ (reference sequence). CDR3: CASSPRSGGEETQYF. The CDR3 coding sequence is TGTGCCAGCAGCCCCCGTTCGGGGGGAGAAGAGACCCAGTACTTC.

Many counts were recorded for this clonotype. V and J are TRBV18 and TRBJ2-7; 10 nucleotides line up with TRBD2. The germline gives CDR1 KGHSH, CDR2 LQKENI. CDR3 length: 15 amino acids. V lost 3 bases, J lost 6 bases, and 8 bases stayed unmatched. Here the CDR3 DNA reads TGTGCCAGCTCACCCCCCAGCGGGGGGGCCGCCGAGCAGTACGTC. It is translated as CASSPPSGGAAEQYV.

Points on this clonotype: With a much larger clone just one base away, this may be a read error. The chain combines TRBV12-3 or TRBV12-4 with TRBJ2-7; 7 nucleotides agree with TRBD2. Trimming cost V 4 bases and J 8 bases; bases outside gene matches: 11. The CDR3 extends over 14 amino acids. CDR3 in amino acids: CASSSRRSGGKQYF. The CDR3 DNA follows: TGTGCCAGCAGTTCAAGACGATCGGGAGGTAAGCAGTACTTC.

This clonotype was observed at least ten times. V is TRBV2 and J is TRBJ1-1; 7 bases are a match to TRBD1. Germline values: CDR1 SNHLY, CDR2 FYNNEI. The CDR3 covers 14 residues. V trimming: 4 bases; J trimming: 10 bases; junction bases outside the gene matches: 12. This chain's CDR3 is CASSGGRQGGSAFF. CDR3 in DNA: TGTGCCAGCAGTGGGGGGAGACAGGGCGGCTCAGCTTTCTTT.

This clonotype was observed at least ten times. The rearrangement joins TRBV11-2 to TRBJ2-3; 11 bases line up with TRBD2. CDR1 and CDR2 from the germline V gene are SGHAT and FQNNGV. This CDR3 spans 16 amino acids. V was clipped by 4 bases and J by 2 bases; unmatched bases: 5. The CDR3 sequence: CASSSGLAVTTDTQYF. DNA for the CDR3: TGTGCCAGCAGCTCGGGACTAGCGGTTACCACAGATACGCAGTATTTT.

In its sample, this clonotype was seen many times. The chain carries TRBV19 and TRBJ2-2; possibly TRBD1 for D (6 bases). In germline, CDR1 is LNHDA, CDR2 SQIVND (reference sequence). V was cut by 4 bases and J by 4 bases, with 10 bases left in between. This CDR3 has 14 residues. CDR3 residues: CASSKLGATGELFF. The CDR3 DNA reads TGTGCCAGTAGTAAATTGGGGGCCACCGGGGAGCTGTTTTTT.